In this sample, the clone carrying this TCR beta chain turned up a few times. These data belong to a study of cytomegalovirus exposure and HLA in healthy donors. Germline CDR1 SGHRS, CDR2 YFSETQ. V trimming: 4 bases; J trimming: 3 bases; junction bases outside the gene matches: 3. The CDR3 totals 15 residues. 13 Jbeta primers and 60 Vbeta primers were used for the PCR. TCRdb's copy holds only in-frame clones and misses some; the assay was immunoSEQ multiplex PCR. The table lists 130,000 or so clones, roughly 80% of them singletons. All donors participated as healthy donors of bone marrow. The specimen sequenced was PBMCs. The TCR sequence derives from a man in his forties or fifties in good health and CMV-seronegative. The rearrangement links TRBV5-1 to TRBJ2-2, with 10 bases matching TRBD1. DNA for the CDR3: TGCGCCAGCAGCATGACAGGGGGCTACACCGGGGAGCTGTTTTTT. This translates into CASSMTGGYTGELFF. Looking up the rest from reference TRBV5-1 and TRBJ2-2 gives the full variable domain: KAGVTQTPRYLIKTRGQQVTLSCSPISGHRSVSWYQQTPGQGLQFLFEYFSETQRNKGNFPGRFSGRQFSNSRSEMNVSTLELGDSALYLCASSMTGGYTGELFFGEGSRLTVL.